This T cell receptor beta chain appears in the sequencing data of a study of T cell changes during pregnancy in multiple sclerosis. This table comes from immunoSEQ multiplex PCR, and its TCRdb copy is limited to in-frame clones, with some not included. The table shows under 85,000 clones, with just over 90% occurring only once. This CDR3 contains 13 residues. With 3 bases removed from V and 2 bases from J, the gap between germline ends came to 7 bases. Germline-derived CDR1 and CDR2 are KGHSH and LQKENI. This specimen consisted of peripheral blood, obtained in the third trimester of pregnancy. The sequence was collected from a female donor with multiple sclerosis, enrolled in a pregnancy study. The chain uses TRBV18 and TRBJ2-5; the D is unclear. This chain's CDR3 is CASSPVTQETQYF. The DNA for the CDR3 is TGTGCCAGCTCACCGGTAACTCAAGAGACCCAGTACTTC.